The 12 T cell receptor beta chains in this list originate from one sample, sequenced in a study of T-cell reconstitution after alpha-beta-depleted transplantation in children. Preparation of the TCRbeta library was carried out with unique molecular identifiers. TCRdb reanalysed the PCR reads using MiXCR and keeps one entry per CDR3 protein. The data contain some 500,000 distinct CDR3 sequences, roughly 33% of them singletons. The specimen comprised PBMCs from the stem cell graft donor, sampled from the stem cell graft. The source is a human donor who donated a stem cell graft to a child with aplastic anemia.

The chain joins TRBV20-1 to TRBJ1-1; no clear D. Germline CDR1 is DFQATT and CDR2 is SNEGSKA (reference sequence). The V and J ends lost 4 bases and 5 bases respectively, with 17 bases between them. The length of the CDR3 is 14 residues. For the CDR3, the DNA is TGCAGTGCTATGGGCCCAATGGGTTTTACTGAAGCTTTCTTT. Translation gives CSAMGPMGFTEAFF.

The chain joins TRBV7-2 to TRBJ2-4, with D perhaps matching TRBD2 (6 bases). Trimming left V 4 bases short and J 3 bases short, with 13 bases between. Germline loops: CDR1 SGHTA, CDR2 FQGNSA. There are 15 residues in the CDR3. The CDR3 DNA follows: TGTGCCAGCAGCTCAACGGGGGAAGTCAAAAACATTCAGTACTTC. The encoded protein is CASSSTGEVKNIQYF. Based on the CDR3 plus reference TRBV7-2 and TRBJ2-4, the full variable domain is GAGVSQSPSNKVTEKGKDVELRCDPISGHTALYWYRQSLGQGLEFLIYFQGNSAPDKSGLPSDRFSAERTGGSVSTLTIQRTQQEDSAVYLCASSSTGEVKNIQYFGAGTRLSVL.

CDR3 nucleotide sequence: TGTGCCAGCAGTGCACCGGGACAGGGGGCATACAATGAGCAGTTCTTC. This codes for CASSAPGQGAYNEQFF. The gene calls are TRBV12-3 or TRBV12-4 and TRBJ2-1, with 12 nucleotides matching TRBD1. CDR3 size: 16 residues. The J segment lost 4 bases and the V segment lost 5 bases, leaving 6 bases of the junction unmatched.

This clonotype was seen more than once but under ten times. This chain links TRBV12-3 or TRBV12-4 with TRBJ1-1; TRBD1 is a possible D gene (5 bases). V lost 3 bases and J 5 bases, leaving 16 bases between the germline ends. The CDR3 has 15 amino acids. CDR3 DNA sequence: TGTGCCAGCAGTTTTGCGAGGGGCGCCGAGACTGAAGCTTTCTTT. The encoded protein is CASSFARGAETEAFF.

This chain links TRBV24-1 with TRBJ1-2; no reliable D call. The germline CDR1 and CDR2 sequences are KGHDR and SFDVKD. The CDR3 runs to 11 residues. The V gene lost 3 bases and the J gene lost 4 bases, with 2 bases spanning the gap. The chain's CDR3 is CATSDGYGYTF. DNA for the CDR3: TGTGCCACCAGTGATGGCTATGGCTACACCTTC.

The rearrangement joins TRBV18 to TRBJ1-1; TRBD1 matches 8 bases. Germline loops: CDR1 KGHSH, CDR2 LQKENI. CDR3 length: 14 residues. V was pared by 4 bases and J by 4 bases, with 5 bases of the junction left unmatched. As DNA, the CDR3 is TGTGCCAGCTCACAACAGGGGGACCGCACTGAAGCTTTCTTT. Residues: CASSQQGDRTEAFF.

The CDR3 region is CASSQDRWNEQYF. For the CDR3, the DNA is TGCGCCAGCAGCCAAGATCGGTGGAACGAGCAGTACTTC. The chain carries TRBV4-3 and TRBJ2-7; D gene uncertain. Germline V CDR1 and CDR2: LGHNA, YSLEER. This CDR3 contains 13 residues. The V gene lost 0 bases and the J gene lost 5 bases, with 8 bases spanning the gap.

The V gene is TRBV7-8, the J gene TRBJ2-5; 7 bases are a match to TRBD2. In germline, CDR1 is SGHVS, CDR2 FQNEAQ. J was trimmed by 5 bases and V by 2 bases; bases with no gene match: 11. The CDR3 covers 16 residues. CDR3: CASSLWGGSLRETQYF. CDR3 nucleotides: TGTGCCAGCAGCTTATGGGGCGGGAGCTTACGTGAGACCCAGTACTTC.

This clonotype was detected a few times. The chain recombines TRBV9 with TRBJ2-3, with 10 bases matching TRBD2. The CDR3 length is 15 residues. The germline V gene has CDR1 SGDLS and CDR2 YYNGEE. With V trimmed by 3 bases and J by 2 bases, 3 bases remained unmatched. CDR3 sequence reads: CASSASGGNTDTQYF. In nucleotides, the CDR3 is TGTGCCAGCAGCGCTAGCGGGGGAAACACAGATACGCAGTATTTT. Filled out from reference TRBV9 and TRBJ2-3, the complete variable domain reads DSGVTQTPKHLITATGQRVTLRCSPRSGDLSVYWYQQSLDQGLQFLIQYYNGEERAKGNILERFSAQQFPDLHSELNLSSLELGDSALYFCASSASGGNTDTQYFGPGTRLTVL.

The chain employs TRBV5-4 and TRBJ1-1, with TRBD1 as a possible D gene (5 bases). CDR3 length: 14 amino acids. CDR1 SGHNT and CDR2 YYREEE come from the germline V gene (reference sequence). V gave up 3 bases and J gave up 1 base, with 10 bases separating them. The CDR3 sequence: CASSSDTKNTEAFF. The CDR3, as DNA: TGTGCCAGCAGCTCGGACACCAAGAACACTGAAGCTTTCTTT.

V and J are TRBV3-1 and TRBJ2-7; D possibly matches TRBD1 or TRBD2 (5 bases each). V was trimmed by 4 bases and J by 5 bases, leaving 15 bases between them. Germline V gene sequence: CDR1 LGHDT, CDR2 YNNKEL (reference sequence). This CDR3 spans 14 amino acids. This CDR3 is CASSLRAGTDEQYF. DNA for the CDR3: TGTGCCAGCAGCCTCCGGGCTGGGACGGACGAGCAGTACTTC.

This clonotype has only a few counts. This chain joins TRBV6-5 and TRBJ1-6; the D is unclear. CDR1 MNHEY and CDR2 SVGAGI come from the germline V gene. There are 12 residues in the CDR3. Trimming cost V 6 bases and J 10 bases, with 10 bases left between them. The CDR3 coding sequence is TGTGCCAGCAGGGCCTTGGTATCACCCCTCCACTTT. It codes for CASRALVSPLHF.